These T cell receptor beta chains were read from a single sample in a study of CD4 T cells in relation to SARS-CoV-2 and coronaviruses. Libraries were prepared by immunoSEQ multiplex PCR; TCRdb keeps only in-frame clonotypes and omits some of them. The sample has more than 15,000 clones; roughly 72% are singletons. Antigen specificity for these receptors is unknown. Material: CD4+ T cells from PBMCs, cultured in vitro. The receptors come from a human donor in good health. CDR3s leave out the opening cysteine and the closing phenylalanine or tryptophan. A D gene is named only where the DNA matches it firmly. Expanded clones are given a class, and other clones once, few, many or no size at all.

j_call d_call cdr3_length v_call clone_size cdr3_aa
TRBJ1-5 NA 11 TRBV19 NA ASSIGFRQPQH
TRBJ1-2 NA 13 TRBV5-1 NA ASSLLGGGNYGYT
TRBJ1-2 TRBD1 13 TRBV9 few ASSAGTGGNYGYT
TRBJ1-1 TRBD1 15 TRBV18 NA ASSPQSGQGLYTEAF
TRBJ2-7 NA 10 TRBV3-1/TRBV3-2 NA ASSQVPNEQY
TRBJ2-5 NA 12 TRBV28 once ASSLDGDQETQY
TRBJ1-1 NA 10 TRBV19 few ASKAGNTEAF
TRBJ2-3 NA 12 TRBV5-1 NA ASSLGPSTDTQY
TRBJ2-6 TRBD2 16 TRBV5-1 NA ASSLLGGYNSGANVLT
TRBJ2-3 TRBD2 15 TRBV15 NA ATSGGLAGGPRDTQY
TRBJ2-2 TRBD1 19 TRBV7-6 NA ASSLARDRSIIAGIAGELF
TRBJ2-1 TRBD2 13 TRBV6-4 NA ASSEGTSGSNEQF
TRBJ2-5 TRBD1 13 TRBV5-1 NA ASSTGTGALETQY
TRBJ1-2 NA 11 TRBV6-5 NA ASRPRGNYGYT
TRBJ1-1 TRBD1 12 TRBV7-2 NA ASSLGQGSAEAF